This section outlines one TCR beta chain sequence together with its context. Its target is unknown. Here immunoSEQ multiplex PCR was the method, and the copy in TCRdb shows in-frame clones only, minus some. The sample carries about 120,000 clones, approximately 90% recorded once. The source of the sample is a study of T cell responses to AZD1222 COVID-19 vaccine. General study findings and limits: Donors in the cohort were predominantly white British and more often female, and clonal diversity was possibly underestimated.

The CDR3 length is 16 residues. After removal of 9 bases from V and 0 bases from J, the junction contained 12 bases not matched to a gene. Germline-derived CDR1 and CDR2 are LNHDA and SQIVND (reference sequence). The specimen comprised peripheral blood, sampled on day 0 of AZD1222 vaccination. The clonotype comes from an adult in good health. This chain links TRBV19 with TRBJ1-1, with 8 nucleotides matching TRBD1. The CDR3 reads CARISRTGSMNTEAFF. DNA of the CDR3: TGTGCCAGAATTTCTCGGACAGGGAGCATGAACACTGAAGCTTTCTTT.